The 21 T cell receptor beta chains given below trace back to one sample, sequenced in a study of blood T cell repertoires in COVID-19. Produced via immunoSEQ multiplex PCR; TCRdb's table is partial and in-frame only. The sample records about 50,000 clones, over 75% being singletons. Material: peripheral blood. The origin of the receptors is a man in his 70s with acute or convalescent COVID-19.

V and J are TRBV19 and TRBJ2-1; 8 positions match TRBD2. J lost 10 bases, V lost 6 bases, and 8 bases had no gene match. Germline V gene lookup returns CDR1 LNHDA and CDR2 SQIVND (reference sequence). CDR3 length equals 13 residues. The CDR3 bases are TGTGCCAGTAGGGTAGCGGGAATTGGAGAGCAGTTCTTC. As protein: CASRVAGIGEQFF.

The chain links TRBV5-1 to TRBJ2-3, with TRBD1 matching over 12 bases. V gave up 3 bases and J gave up 3 bases; unmatched junction bases: 5. The CDR3 consists of 16 residues. CDR1 is SGHRS, CDR2 YFSETQ, per germline. CDR3 sequence (DNA): TGCGCCAGCAGCTACGGGACAGGGGGCAGGACAGATACGCAGTATTTT. This encodes CASSYGTGGRTDTQYF.

V is TRBV4-3 and J is TRBJ2-3; TRBD2 is a possible D gene (6 bases). Trimming stripped 3 bases from V and 1 base from J, with 14 bases between. The CDR3 loop spans 16 amino acids. CDR1 and CDR2 from the germline V gene are LGHNA and YSLEER. CDR3 in amino acids: CASSQGDGRRTDTQYF. CDR3 in DNA: TGCGCCAGCAGCCAGGGGGACGGGAGACGCACAGATACGCAGTATTTT.

The chain combines TRBV28 with TRBJ1-5; D unclear. The CDR3 consists of 16 residues. V lost 5 bases to trimming and J lost 2 bases, with 16 bases between them. The germline gives CDR1 MDHEN, CDR2 SYDVKM. The CDR3 DNA follows: TGTGCCAGCAGTCTCTTCCGGGGAGGCGGCAATCAGCCCCAGCATTTT. This codes for CASSLFRGGGNQPQHF.

The chain uses TRBV18 and TRBJ2-7; TRBD2 is a possible D gene (5 bases). V was pared by 6 bases and J by 3 bases, with 12 bases between. Per germline, CDR1 KGHSH and CDR2 LQKENI. The CDR3 is 13 residues long. The CDR3 nucleotides read TGTGCCAGCTCCCTAGCAGAGTTCTACGAGCAGTACGTC. Translating gives CASSLAEFYEQYV.

This chain connects TRBV6-5 to TRBJ2-1; D remains unclear. The germline V and J ends were trimmed by 6 bases and 0 bases, with 12 bases remaining between them. The CDR3 is made up of 15 amino acids. From germline, CDR1 is MNHEY and CDR2 SVGAGI. CDR3 DNA sequence: TGTGCCAGCAGCTCGTCAGGAATCTCCTACAATGAGCAGTTCTTC. Residues: CASSSSGISYNEQFF.

V and J are TRBV19 and TRBJ1-1; 8 bases agree with TRBD1. This CDR3 is built from 17 residues. V dropped 6 bases and J dropped 3; count of bases not matched to a gene: 15. Looked up from germline, CDR1 is LNHDA and CDR2 is SQIVND (reference sequence). CDR3 nucleotides: TGTGCCAGTAGCTCGGGACAGGATTTTTTTGAGGACACTGAAGCTTTCTTT. It is translated as CASSSGQDFFEDTEAFF.

The gene calls are TRBV27 and TRBJ2-7; 11 positions match TRBD1. The CDR3 spans 14 residues. Germline values: CDR1 MNHEY, CDR2 SMNVEV (reference sequence). Trimming at V came to 4 bases and at J to 4 bases, leaving 3 bases not matched to a gene. CDR3 in DNA: TGTGCCAGCAGTTCTTGGGACAGGGGGTACGAGCAGTACTTC. Amino acid sequence: CASSSWDRGYEQYF.

The chain employs TRBV7-8 and TRBJ1-1, with D possibly TRBD1 on 6 matching bases. From germline, CDR1 is SGHVS and CDR2 FQNEAQ. V lost 8 bases, J lost 7 bases, and 23 bases lay in between. CDR3 length equals 15 residues. Here the CDR3 reads CASGRNREVHHEAFF. The CDR3 nucleotides read TGTGCCAGCGGACGTAACAGGGAAGTCCATCATGAAGCTTTCTTT. Complete variable domain (other parts from reference TRBV7-8 and TRBJ1-1): GAGVSQSPRYKVAKRGQDVALRCDPISGHVSLFWYQQALGQGPEFLTYFQNEAQLDKSGLPSDRFFAERPEGSVSTLKIQRTQQEDSAVYLCASGRNREVHHEAFFGQGTRLTVV.

The gene calls are TRBV7-2 and TRBJ2-2; the match to TRBD2 covers 9 bases. Germline-derived CDR1 and CDR2 are SGHTA and FQGNSA. The CDR3 totals 15 residues. Trimming removed 3 bases from V and 6 bases from J; junction bases left unmatched: 5. DNA for the CDR3: TGTGCCAGCAGCTTCGTGCGGGGGGGTGCCGGGGAGCTGTTTTTT. Translation gives CASSFVRGGAGELFF.

The rearrangement joins TRBV6-6 to TRBJ2-1; the match to TRBD2 covers 10 bases. Germline CDR1 MNHNY, CDR2 SVGAGI (reference sequence). The CDR3 spans 16 residues. Trimming removed 2 bases from V and 2 bases from J; junction bases left unmatched: 3. The CDR3 protein is CASSYTTSGAYNEQFF. CDR3 DNA sequence: TGTGCCAGCAGTTACACCACTAGCGGGGCCTACAATGAGCAGTTCTTC.

The chain has TRBV20-1 and TRBJ1-1, with D tentatively TRBD1 (6 bases). Trimming removed 3 bases at V and 8 bases at J, with 13 bases between. The CDR3 loop spans 12 amino acids. CDR1 DFQATT and CDR2 SNEGSKA come from the germline V gene (reference sequence). The CDR3 nucleotides read TGCAGTGCTAGTACAGGGAATAACGAAGCTTTCTTT. This gives the protein CSASTGNNEAFF.

The chain uses TRBV2 and TRBJ1-3; D is ambiguous. Germline CDR1 SNHLY, CDR2 FYNNEI. Trimming stripped 1 base from V and 2 bases from J, with 9 bases between. The CDR3 totals 15 residues. The CDR3 reads CASSEGRPPGNTIYF. CDR3 nucleotides: TGTGCCAGCAGTGAAGGCAGGCCTCCTGGAAACACCATATATTTT.

The gene calls are TRBV24-1 and TRBJ2-1; 10 bases line up with TRBD2. V shed 2 bases and J 8 bases; nucleotides not matched to a gene: 11. There are 17 residues in the CDR3. Per germline, CDR1 KGHDR and CDR2 SFDVKD. This CDR3 reads CATSDSPGTSAGDEQFF. The CDR3 DNA reads TGTGCCACCAGTGATTCACCCGGGACTAGCGCCGGAGATGAGCAGTTCTTC.

The chain employs TRBV5-1 and TRBJ2-6; D not resolved. CDR1 is SGHRS, CDR2 YFSETQ, per germline. The CDR3 extends over 16 amino acids. The V and J ends lost 0 bases and 0 bases respectively, with 7 bases between them. The CDR3 is CASSLGQISGANVLTF. CDR3 nucleotide sequence: TGCGCCAGCAGCTTGGGTCAGATCTCTGGGGCCAACGTCCTGACTTTC. Complete variable domain (other parts from reference TRBV5-1 and TRBJ2-6): KAGVTQTPRYLIKTRGQQVTLSCSPISGHRSVSWYQQTPGQGLQFLFEYFSETQRNKGNFPGRFSGRQFSNSRSEMNVSTLELGDSALYLCASSLGQISGANVLTFGAGSRLTVL.

This sequence joins TRBV27 and TRBJ1-6; 7 bases match TRBD1. CDR1 is MNHEY, CDR2 SMNVEV, per germline (reference sequence). The trim removed 2 bases at V and 7 bases at J, leaving 5 bases unmatched. CDR3 length: 15 residues. For the CDR3, the DNA is TGTGCCAGCAGTTTAAGGGGGCTTTTAAATTCACCCCTCCACTTT. This encodes CASSLRGLLNSPLHF.

In its sample, this clone was seen once. The V and J genes are TRBV6-4 and TRBJ2-1, with 7 bases lining up with TRBD2. CDR3 size: 14 residues. The ends lost 0 bases at V and 8 bases at J; junction bases unmatched: 4. The germline CDR1 and CDR2 sequences are MRHNA and SNTAGT. In DNA form, the CDR3 reads TGTGCCAGCAGTGACTCTCGCGGGAGCCATGAGCAGTTCTTC. It specifies CASSDSRGSHEQFF.

The chain is built from TRBV7-2 and TRBJ2-3, with TRBD2 identical over 13 bases. Germline CDR1 and CDR2: SGHTA and FQGNSA. CDR3 size: 17 residues. Trimming took 4 bases from V and 4 from J; bases not matched to a gene: 8. CDR3: CASSSRGLAGSSDTQYF. In DNA form, the CDR3 reads TGTGCCAGCAGCTCCAGGGGACTAGCGGGATCTTCAGATACGCAGTATTTT.

The chain employs TRBV5-6 and TRBJ1-2, with TRBD1 matching 7 bases. Trimming cost V 2 bases and J 0 bases; bases outside gene matches: 7. This CDR3 spans 16 amino acids. Germline CDR1 SGHDT, CDR2 YYEEEE. DNA of the CDR3: TGTGCCAGCAGCTTTAAGTCAGGGGGAGCTAACTATGGCTACACCTTC. It codes for CASSFKSGGANYGYTF.

The chain employs TRBV10-3 and TRBJ2-2; 8 bases match TRBD2. The germline V gene encodes CDR1 ENHRY and CDR2 SYGVKD. The CDR3 totals 16 residues. V dropped 3 bases and J dropped 5; count of bases not matched to a gene: 8. Here the CDR3 reads CAISEMTSVVTGELFF. For the CDR3, the DNA is TGTGCCATCAGTGAAATGACTAGCGTCGTTACCGGGGAGCTGTTTTTT.

V is TRBV3-1 (or the pseudogene TRBV3-2) and J is TRBJ2-4; 11 bases match TRBD2. The CDR3 covers 19 residues. Germline V gene sequence: CDR1 LGHDT, CDR2 YNNKEL (reference sequence). V lost 1 base to trimming and J lost 3 bases; unmatched junction nucleotides: 11. This CDR3 reads CASSQATSGGLDGKNIQYF. The DNA for the CDR3 is TGTGCCAGCAGCCAAGCCACTAGCGGGGGCTTAGATGGCAAAAACATTCAGTACTTC.